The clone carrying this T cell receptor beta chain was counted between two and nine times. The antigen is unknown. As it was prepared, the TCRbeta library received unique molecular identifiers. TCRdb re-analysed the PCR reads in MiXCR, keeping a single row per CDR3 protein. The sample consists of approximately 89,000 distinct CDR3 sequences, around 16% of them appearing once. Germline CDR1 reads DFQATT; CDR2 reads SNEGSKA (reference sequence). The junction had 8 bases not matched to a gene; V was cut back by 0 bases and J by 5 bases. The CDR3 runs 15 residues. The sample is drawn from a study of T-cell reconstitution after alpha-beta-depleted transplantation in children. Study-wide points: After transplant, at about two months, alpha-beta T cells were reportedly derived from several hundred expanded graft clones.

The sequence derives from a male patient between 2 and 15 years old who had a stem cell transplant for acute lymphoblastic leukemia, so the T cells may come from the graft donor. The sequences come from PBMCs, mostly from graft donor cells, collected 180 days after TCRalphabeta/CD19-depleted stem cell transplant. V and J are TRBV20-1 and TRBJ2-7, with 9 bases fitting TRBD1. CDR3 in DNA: TGCAGTGCTAGAGATTGGGACAGGGTATACGACGAGCAGTACTTC. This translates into CSARDWDRVYDEQYF.